This note documents a single T cell receptor beta chain sequence. Generated by immunoSEQ multiplex PCR, the TCRdb table keeps only in-frame clones and is missing some. The sample has about 1 million clones, around 76% seen once; the top ten hold approximately 1.5%. The data are from a study of shared clonotypes between healthy human individuals. CDR3 size: 14 residues. Germline V gene sequence: CDR1 LGHNA, CDR2 YSLEER. Trimming stripped 2 bases from V and 3 bases from J, with 11 bases between. The chain couples TRBV4-3 to TRBJ2-7, with a possible D match to TRBD1 (5 bases). The material sequenced was memory CD4+ T cells sorted from blood. The subset here: CD45RA-negative fraction. The sequence derives from a man between 18 and 29 years old in good health. This CDR3 is CASSQNRGFYEQYF. The CDR3 nucleotides are TGCGCCAGCAGCCAAAATAGGGGTTTCTACGAGCAGTACTTC.